Below are 32 T cell receptor beta chains sequenced from a single sample in a study of T cells in Graves' hyperthyroidism and ophthalmopathy. The TCR beta CDR3 regions underwent amplification using RNA transcripts as the source. RT-PCR in the first round (using the HTBI primer set) targeted the TCR CDR3. TCRdb fed the multiplex PCR reads into MiXCR, producing one record per CDR3 protein. This table holds approximately 720,000 distinct CDR3 sequences, roughly 20% found once. Sequencing was done on a sample of blood. The receptors derive from a woman between 45 and 60 years old with Graves' hyperthyroidism that later progressed to Graves' ophthalmopathy.

This clonotype was detected only a few times. The genes are TRBV4-1 and TRBJ1-2, with D tentatively TRBD1 (6 bases). V was pared by 0 bases and J by 4 bases, with 12 bases between. Germline V gene lookup returns CDR1 MGHRA and CDR2 YSYEKL. The length of the CDR3 is 15 residues. DNA for the CDR3: TGCGCCAGCAGCCAAGAGTACAGGGAAGTCTATGGCTACACCTTC. Residues: CASSQEYREVYGYTF.

The chain employs TRBV5-4 and TRBJ2-2, with D perhaps given as TRBD1 or TRBD2 (5 bases each). The germline gives CDR1 SGHNT, CDR2 YYREEE (reference sequence). The CDR3 covers 14 residues. V gave up 2 bases and J gave up 4 bases, with 9 bases separating them. The CDR3 DNA follows: TGTGCCAGCAGCTTAGCAGGGAGCACCGGGGAGCTGTTTTTT. It translates to CASSLAGSTGELFF.

This clonotype was picked up a small number of times. The gene calls are TRBV6-2 or TRBV6-3 and TRBJ1-2; 7 bases are shared with TRBD1. Trimming at V came to 5 bases and at J to 3 bases, leaving 6 bases not matched to a gene. The CDR3 contains 14 residues. CDR1 and CDR2 from the germline V gene are MNHEY and SVGEGT. The CDR3 nucleotides read TGTGCCAGCAGTCCAGGACAGGCCTACTATGGCTACACCTTC. Protein product: CASSPGQAYYGYTF.

This clonotype has just a few counts. The V call is TRBV12-3 or TRBV12-4, the J call TRBJ1-4; D gene unclear. The CDR3 is 15 amino acids. Deletions cut 6 bases from V and 7 bases from J, with 18 bases between. The DNA for the CDR3 is TGTGCCAGCAGCCCCGGACGGAGGCCTAGTGAAAAACTGTTTTTT. Translation gives CASSPGRRPSEKLFF.

At least ten counts were recorded for this clonotype. This rearrangement joins TRBV7-3 to TRBJ1-6; a weak D match, TRBD1 (5 bases). This CDR3 has 15 residues. Trimming stripped 0 bases from V and 9 bases from J, with 12 bases between. In germline, CDR1 is SGHTA, CDR2 FQGTGA. CDR3 nucleotide sequence: TGTGCCAGCAGCTTAACGATTCAGGGTGGTTCACCCCTCCACTTT. Translation: CASSLTIQGGSPLHF.

This clonotype has ten or more counts. The V call is TRBV6-1, the J call TRBJ2-1; D tentatively fits TRBD1 or TRBD2 (6 bases each). Trimming pared 5 bases from V and 4 bases from J, leaving 15 bases between. This CDR3 spans 15 amino acids. Germline CDR1 reads MNHNS; CDR2 reads SASEGT. The CDR3, as DNA: TGTGCCAGCAGTTATGGTCGGGGGCAGTACAATGAGCAGTTCTTC. It codes for CASSYGRGQYNEQFF.

This clonotype was detected ten times or more. The rearrangement uses TRBV11-2 and TRBJ2-7, with D maybe TRBD1 (6 bases). This CDR3 is 13 amino acids long. Germline lookup yields CDR1 SGHAT and CDR2 FQNNGV. V was pared by 4 bases and J by 9 bases, with 16 bases between. This chain's CDR3 is CASSSESGVGQYF. For the CDR3, the DNA is TGTGCCAGCAGCTCCGAATCAGGGGTGGGGCAGTACTTC.

This clonotype has more than one count but fewer than ten. The V and J genes are TRBV9 and TRBJ1-1; D possibly corresponds to TRBD1 (6 bases). V was shortened by 0 bases and J by 8 bases, with 11 bases between the two germline ends. Germline lookup yields CDR1 SGDLS and CDR2 YYNGEE. CDR3 length: 13 amino acids. CDR3 sequence: CASSVEGGSEAFF. The CDR3 coding sequence is TGTGCCAGCAGCGTAGAGGGGGGTTCCGAAGCTTTCTTT. Supplemented by reference TRBV9 and TRBJ1-1, the full variable domain reads DSGVTQTPKHLITATGQRVTLRCSPRSGDLSVYWYQQSLDQGLQFLIQYYNGEERAKGNILERFSAQQFPDLHSELNLSSLELGDSALYFCASSVEGGSEAFFGQGTRLTVV.

V is TRBV6-1 and J is TRBJ2-7; D is undetermined. There are 17 residues in the CDR3. The V gene's germline CDR1 is MNHNS and CDR2 SASEGT. Deletions cut 1 base from V and 2 bases from J, with 18 bases between. In nucleotides, the CDR3 is TGTGCCAGCAGTGAAGACGATCTGTCCCTAATCCCCTACGAGCAGTACTTC. Amino acid sequence: CASSEDDLSLIPYEQYF.

This clonotype was counted many times. The chain joins TRBV11-2 to TRBJ1-1; 7 nucleotides match TRBD1. The germline V gene encodes CDR1 SGHAT and CDR2 FQNNGV. There are 14 residues in the CDR3. J gave up 5 bases and V 0 bases, and 3 bases lay outside the gene matches. CDR3 in amino acids: CASSLETGRTEAFF. The DNA of the CDR3 is TGTGCCAGCAGCTTAGAGACAGGGCGGACTGAAGCTTTCTTT.

The rearrangement links TRBV5-1 to TRBJ2-1, with 9 positions matching TRBD2. Germline CDR1 SGHRS, CDR2 YFSETQ. V shed 0 bases and J 6 bases; nucleotides not matched to a gene: 4. The CDR3 spans 15 residues. CDR3 DNA: TGCGCCAGCAGCTTGGCTCTAGCGGGGCCCAATGAGCAGTTCTTC. It specifies CASSLALAGPNEQFF. The full variable domain, completed using reference TRBV5-1 and TRBJ2-1, is KAGVTQTPRYLIKTRGQQVTLSCSPISGHRSVSWYQQTPGQGLQFLFEYFSETQRNKGNFPGRFSGRQFSNSRSEMNVSTLELGDSALYLCASSLALAGPNEQFFGPGTRLTVL.

This clonotype appeared a few times. V is TRBV6-1 and J is TRBJ2-1; TRBD1 matches 8 bases. Germline CDR1 is MNHNS and CDR2 is SASEGT. This CDR3 comprises 14 residues. J was trimmed by 3 bases and V by 9 bases; bases with no gene match: 7. CDR3 DNA sequence: TGTGCCAGTATGACAGGGGTTAACTACAATGAGCAGTTCTTC. Its protein is CASMTGVNYNEQFF.

V is TRBV5-4 and J is TRBJ2-3; 8 nucleotides line up with TRBD2. This CDR3 is built from 19 residues. Germline assignment: CDR1 SGHNT and CDR2 YYREEE (reference sequence). V was clipped by 1 base and J by 0 bases; unmatched bases: 13. The CDR3 nucleotides read TGTGCCAGCAGCTTGCCAGCGGGGGCCCGAGTGTGTAGCACAGATACGCAGTATTTT. Encoded protein: CASSLPAGARVCSTDTQYF.

This clonotype was observed many times. The J gene is TRBJ1-4, the V gene TRBV11-2; 7 nucleotides match TRBD1. The CDR3 length is 15 residues. CDR1 is SGHAT, CDR2 FQNNGV, per germline. V trimming: 1 base; J trimming: 4 bases; junction bases outside the gene matches: 3. As DNA, the CDR3 is TGTGCCAGCAGCTTAGCGGGACAGTTTAATGAAAAACTGTTTTTT. This encodes CASSLAGQFNEKLFF.

The chain carries TRBV14 and TRBJ2-5; 10 bases align to TRBD1. This CDR3 spans 17 amino acids. CDR1 SGHDN and CDR2 FVKESK come from the germline V gene. With 1 base clipped from V and 1 base from J, the junction kept 6 bases outside the gene matches. The CDR3 reads CASSQGGQGSGQETQYF. As DNA, the CDR3 is TGTGCCAGCAGCCAAGGGGGACAGGGGAGTGGCCAAGAGACCCAGTACTTC.

This clonotype was observed at least ten times. The chain recombines TRBV5-1 with TRBJ1-3; D is ambiguous. This CDR3 is 15 amino acids long. V lost 0 bases, J lost 0 bases, and 7 bases lay in between. Per the germline V gene, CDR1 is SGHRS and CDR2 is YFSETQ. The CDR3 DNA reads TGCGCCAGCAGCTTGGCGGGATCCTCTGGAAACACCATATATTTT. This encodes CASSLAGSSGNTIYF. Variable domain in full (rest from reference TRBV5-1 and TRBJ1-3): KAGVTQTPRYLIKTRGQQVTLSCSPISGHRSVSWYQQTPGQGLQFLFEYFSETQRNKGNFPGRFSGRQFSNSRSEMNVSTLELGDSALYLCASSLAGSSGNTIYFGEGSWLTVV.

The chain has TRBV2 and TRBJ1-1, with D unclear. V was cut by 6 bases and J by 0 bases, with 11 bases left in between. This CDR3 is built from 14 residues. CDR1 and CDR2 from the germline V gene are SNHLY and FYNNEI. CDR3 coding DNA: TGTGCCAGCAGATGGTCAACAGTGAACACTGAAGCTTTCTTT. The encoded protein is CASRWSTVNTEAFF.

This clonotype appeared a few times. The DNA for the CDR3 is TGTGCCAGCAGCCCTGAGGGGTCAAGCGCACTGCCGCAGTATTTT. Encoded protein: CASSPEGSSALPQYF. The chain recombines TRBV5-5 with TRBJ2-3, with D possibly called TRBD1 or TRBD2 (5 bases each). Per germline, CDR1 SGHKS and CDR2 YYEKEE (reference sequence). CDR3 length: 15 amino acids. V lost 4 bases and J lost 10, with 22 bases in between.

This clonotype turned up a few times. The J gene is TRBJ1-6, the V gene TRBV20-1; D is uncertain. Germline V gene data show CDR1 as DFQATT and CDR2 as SNEGSKA (reference sequence). The germline V and J ends were trimmed by 6 bases and 8 bases, with 17 bases remaining between them. This CDR3 is built from 14 residues. CDR3 sequence: CSASRLPFDSPLHF. CDR3 nucleotides: TGCAGTGCCAGCAGGCTACCTTTTGATTCACCCCTCCACTTT.

This clonotype was counted between two and nine times. This chain uses TRBV19 with TRBJ1-5; D may be TRBD1 (6 bases). Germline loops: CDR1 LNHDA, CDR2 SQIVND (reference sequence). The CDR3 sequence is 14 residues long. Trimming removed 8 bases from V and 6 bases from J, with 17 bases in between. In DNA, the CDR3 is TGTGCCAGTGTACGGGGGGGGGCCGGTCAGCCCCAGCATTTT. The encoded protein is CASVRGGAGQPQHF. The full variable domain, its missing parts supplied by reference TRBV19 and TRBJ1-5, is DGGITQSPKYLFRKEGQNVTLSCEQNLNHDAMYWYRQDPGQGLRLIYYSQIVNDFQKGDIAEGYSVSREKKESFPLTVTSAQKNPTAFYLCASVRGGAGQPQHFGDGTRLSIL.

V and J are TRBV4-1 and TRBJ2-2; perhaps D is TRBD1 or TRBD2 (5 bases each). Trimming took off 5 bases at V and 0 bases at J, with 13 bases between the two ends. This CDR3 has 16 residues. Germline CDR1 is MGHRA and CDR2 is YSYEKL. The CDR3 DNA reads as TGCGCCAGCAGCTTTACGGGGCTCGCGAACACCGGGGAGCTGTTTTTT. Its translation: CASSFTGLANTGELFF.

In this sample, this clonotype turned up a few times. The rearrangement links TRBV3-1 to TRBJ2-2; 10 bases map to TRBD1. Per the germline V gene, CDR1 is LGHDT and CDR2 is YNNKEL (reference sequence). CDR3 size: 15 residues. The V and J ends lost 6 bases and 4 bases, in that order; junction bases with no gene match: 5. CDR3 coding DNA: TGTGCCAGCAGATCCGGGACAGGGGTCACCGGGGAGCTGTTTTTT. Translated, it gives CASRSGTGVTGELFF.

The J gene is TRBJ2-3, the V gene TRBV4-1; possibly TRBD1 or TRBD2 for D (5 bases each). Trimming took off 2 bases at V and 6 bases at J, with 12 bases between the two ends. The CDR3 is made up of 14 amino acids. The germline V gene encodes CDR1 MGHRA and CDR2 YSYEKL. Here the CDR3 DNA reads TGCGCCAGCAGCCAAAAAACAGGAGGTGATACGCAGTATTTT. This codes for CASSQKTGGDTQYF.

The chain uses TRBV20-1 and TRBJ2-2; D tentatively fits TRBD1 or TRBD2 (5 bases each). The CDR3 is made up of 12 amino acids. Looked up from germline, CDR1 is DFQATT and CDR2 is SNEGSKA (reference sequence). The V end lost 5 bases, the J end lost 7 bases, and 11 bases lay between the germline ends. The CDR3 is CSASGTVGELFF. In DNA form, the CDR3 reads TGCAGTGCTTCAGGGACGGTCGGGGAGCTGTTTTTT.

Here the CDR3 reads CASSRGVDEQFF. Written as DNA, the CDR3 is TGTGCCAGCAGCAGGGGGGTCGATGAGCAGTTCTTC. The rearrangement joins TRBV6-1 to TRBJ2-1; a weak D match, TRBD1 (7 bases). Germline V gene lookup returns CDR1 MNHNS and CDR2 SASEGT. This CDR3 region has 12 residues. V lost 6 bases and J 8 bases, leaving 11 bases between the germline ends.

The CDR3 sequence is CASSLLGTSETQYF. In DNA, the CDR3 is TGCGCCAGCAGTTTATTGGGCACATCCGAGACCCAGTACTTC. The rearrangement links TRBV10-2 to TRBJ2-5; the D is unclear. From germline, CDR1 is WSHSY and CDR2 SAAADI. This CDR3 has 14 amino acids. V shed 5 bases and J shed 5 bases, with 15 bases lying between them.

The chain employs TRBV19 and TRBJ1-1; possibly TRBD1 for D (6 bases). Germline assignment: CDR1 LNHDA and CDR2 SQIVND (reference sequence). The CDR3 length is 16 residues. Trimming removed 2 bases at V and 1 base at J, with 14 bases between. CDR3 amino acids: CASSITSWGRNTEAFF. The CDR3 DNA reads TGTGCCAGTAGTATAACCTCTTGGGGGCGGAACACTGAAGCTTTCTTT.

This chain links TRBV30 with TRBJ2-5; 13 bases map to TRBD2. The ends lost 5 bases at V and 5 bases at J; junction bases unmatched: 11. The V gene's germline CDR1 is GTSNPN and CDR2 SVGIG (reference sequence). This CDR3 has 16 amino acids. CDR3 DNA sequence: TGTGCCTGGGTCGATGGGACTAGCGGGGAGGGGGAGACCCAGTACTTC. Residues: CAWVDGTSGEGETQYF.

This rearrangement joins TRBV5-1 to TRBJ1-1; 12 positions agree with TRBD1. The CDR3 length is 17 residues. Germline V gene lookup returns CDR1 SGHRS and CDR2 YFSETQ. V lost 4 bases to trimming and J lost 7 bases; unmatched junction nucleotides: 14. The CDR3 sequence is CASSNRDRGQVGGEAFF. The CDR3 DNA is TGCGCCAGCAGCAACCGGGACAGGGGGCAGGTGGGGGGTGAAGCTTTCTTT.

V gene TRBV6-5 combines with J gene TRBJ2-5, with D unclear. The CDR3 covers 15 residues. V lost 2 bases to trimming and J lost 4 bases, with 14 bases between them. The germline gives CDR1 MNHEY, CDR2 SVGAGI. The CDR3 region has the DNA TGTGCCAGCAGTTACACTACTCACTCGAGAGAGACCCAGTACTTC. Translating gives CASSYTTHSRETQYF.

This clonotype was counted at least ten times. The V gene is TRBV13, the J gene TRBJ2-1, with 9 bases identical to TRBD1. The J segment lost 1 base and the V segment lost 5 bases, leaving 9 bases of the junction unmatched. Germline-derived CDR1 and CDR2 are PRHDT and FYEKMQ (reference sequence). This CDR3 region has 17 residues. CDR3 sequence: CASSEGSGTGSYNEQFF. The CDR3 DNA reads as TGTGCCAGCAGCGAAGGCTCGGGGACAGGGTCCTACAATGAGCAGTTCTTC.

The sample holds many counts of this clonotype. The chain joins TRBV5-1 to TRBJ2-7; no clear D. Deletions cut 2 bases from V and 4 bases from J, with 4 bases between. The CDR3 is made up of 11 amino acids. Looked up from germline, CDR1 is SGHRS and CDR2 is YFSETQ. The DNA of the CDR3 is TGCGCCAGCAGCTTAAAATACGAGCAGTACTTC. Translated, it gives CASSLKYEQYF.